The subject of this entry is one T cell receptor (beta chain). The entry originates in a study of Graves' ophthalmopathy and Graves' hyperthyroidism. Study-wide context: Researchers classed hyperthyroidism as stable given no ophthalmopathy within 18 months of follow-up.

The authors enrolled newly diagnosed hyperthyroidism patients aged 18 to 65 with under 2 months' duration. RNA transcripts were the source from which TCR beta CDR3 regions were amplified. First-round RT-PCR relied on HTBI primers, and a second-round multiplex PCR came next. TCRdb re-analysed the multiplex PCR reads in MiXCR, keeping a single row per CDR3 protein. Of around 1,000,000 distinct CDR3 sequences listed, about 38% are singletons. V was clipped by 4 bases and J by 0 bases, with 4 bases between them. The CDR3 contains 12 residues. Germline CDR1 ENHRY, CDR2 SYGVKD. Input material: peripheral blood or thyroid tissue (not recorded which). The sequence was obtained from an adult man with Graves' hyperthyroidism. J is TRBJ2-7 and V is TRBV10-3; no clear D. The CDR3 DNA reads TGTGCCATCAGTGGGGTCTCCTACGAGCAGTACTTC. This gives the protein CAISGVSYEQYF.